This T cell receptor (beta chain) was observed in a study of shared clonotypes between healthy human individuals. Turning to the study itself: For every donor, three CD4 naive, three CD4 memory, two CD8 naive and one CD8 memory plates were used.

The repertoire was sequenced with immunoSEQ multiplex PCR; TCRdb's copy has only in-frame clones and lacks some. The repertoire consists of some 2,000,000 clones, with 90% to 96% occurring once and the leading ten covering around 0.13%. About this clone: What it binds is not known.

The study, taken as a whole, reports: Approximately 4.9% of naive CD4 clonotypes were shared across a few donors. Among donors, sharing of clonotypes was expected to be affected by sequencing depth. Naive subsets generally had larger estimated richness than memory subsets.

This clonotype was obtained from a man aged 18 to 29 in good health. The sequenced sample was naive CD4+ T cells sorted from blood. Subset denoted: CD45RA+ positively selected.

DNA of the CDR3: TGTGCCAGCAGTTCCGGGACAGGGGATTCCGGGGAGCTGTTTTTT. Protein: CASSSGTGDSGELFF. The chain is built from TRBV6-4 and TRBJ2-2; 10 bases are shared with TRBD1. Germline V lookup: CDR1 MRHNA, CDR2 SNTAGT. Unmatched junction bases numbered 6, after V lost 5 bases and J lost 6 bases. This CDR3 region has 15 residues.